Below are 8 T cell receptor beta chains sequenced from a single sample in a study of naive and memory T cell subsets. Two oligonucleotides, mixed equimolar, formed the beta constant-region primer covering TRBC1 and TRBC2. Ligated cDNA was amplified by four rounds of PCR with nested alpha and beta constant-region primers and SP2. TCRdb independently ran MiXCR on the UMI-ligation and nested PCR reads; one entry per CDR3 protein. The table includes 85,000 or so distinct CDR3 sequences, 9% detected once. The sample taken for sequencing was naive CD8+ T cells from blood. These receptors were taken from a human donor in good health.

In this sample, this clonotype turned up many times. The chain joins TRBV28 to TRBJ2-1, with 11 bases matching TRBD2. The CDR3 contains 13 residues. The germline V gene encodes CDR1 MDHEN and CDR2 SYDVKM. J was trimmed by 6 bases and V by 9 bases; bases with no gene match: 4. CDR3: CASGSGRANEQFF. The CDR3 DNA reads TGTGCCAGTGGTAGCGGGAGGGCCAATGAGCAGTTCTTC.

In this sample, this clonotype turned up many times. V gene TRBV12-3 or TRBV12-4 combines with J gene TRBJ1-6; 7 bases line up with TRBD1. CDR3 size: 16 residues. Trimming cost V 6 bases and J 7 bases; bases outside gene matches: 12. CDR3 nucleotides: TGTGCCAGCAGAACAACCGCAGGGGGGCAAAATTCACCCCTCCACTTT. Its translation: CASRTTAGGQNSPLHF.

This clonotype was seen a handful of times. CDR3 in DNA: TGTGCCAGCAGCAATTACAGGCCCGGCGAGACCCAGTACTTC. Protein product: CASSNYRPGETQYF. The chain recombines TRBV21-1 with TRBJ2-5; the table assigns TRBD2, which was not confirmed against the DNA. TRBV21-1 is a pseudogene. The CDR3 totals 14 residues.

The chain has TRBV5-5 and TRBJ2-7, with 7 bases identical to TRBD1. The CDR3 is made up of 15 amino acids. From germline, CDR1 is SGHKS and CDR2 YYEKEE (reference sequence). The ends lost 1 base at V and 3 bases at J; junction bases unmatched: 7. The CDR3 here is CASSLNPGGNYEQYF. In DNA, the CDR3 is TGTGCCAGCAGCTTGAACCCAGGGGGAAACTACGAGCAGTACTTC. The full variable domain, with the rest looked up from reference TRBV5-5 and TRBJ2-7, is DAGVTQSPTHLIKTRGQQVTLRCSPISGHKSVSWYQQVLGQGPQFIFQYYEKEERGRGNFPDRFSARQFPNYSSELNVNALLLGDSALYLCASSLNPGGNYEQYFGPGTRLTVT.

This clonotype was counted between two and nine times. The chain couples TRBV7-2 to TRBJ2-2; tentatively, D is TRBD1 (6 bases). Germline-derived CDR1 and CDR2 are SGHTA and FQGNSA. This CDR3 is 14 amino acids long. Trimming took 6 bases from V and 7 from J, leaving 15 bases between them. The CDR3 DNA is TGTGCCAGCAGACTTAATGACAGGCGCGGGGAGCTGTTTTTT. Translating it yields CASRLNDRRGELFF.

The table lists this clonotype with a few counts. The V gene is TRBV12-3 or TRBV12-4, the J gene TRBJ2-1; D is perhaps TRBD2 (6 bases). V was shortened by 7 bases and J by 4 bases, with 20 bases between the two germline ends. CDR3 length equals 16 residues. The CDR3 DNA reads as TGTGCCAGCACCGCCTCGGGACTTCTAGGATACAATGAGCAGTTCTTC. Protein: CASTASGLLGYNEQFF.

This clonotype showed up just a few times. J is TRBJ1-1 and V is TRBV7-9, with 7 bases that match TRBD1. Trimming at V came to 1 base and at J to 3 bases, leaving 5 bases not matched to a gene. Germline lookup yields CDR1 SEHNR and CDR2 FQNEAQ (reference sequence). CDR3 length: 15 residues. The CDR3 DNA follows: TGTGCCAGCAGCTTAGTAGGACAGGCATACACTGAAGCTTTCTTT. This sequence encodes CASSLVGQAYTEAFF.

The rearrangement uses TRBV11-2 and TRBJ1-1; D gene uncertain. Trimming stripped 4 bases from V and 6 bases from J, with 12 bases between. Per germline, CDR1 SGHAT and CDR2 FQNNGV. The CDR3 is made up of 13 amino acids. The CDR3 DNA sequence: TGTGCCAGCAGCTCCAGTCTCCGGGCTGAAGCTTTCTTT. This gives the protein CASSSSLRAEAFF.